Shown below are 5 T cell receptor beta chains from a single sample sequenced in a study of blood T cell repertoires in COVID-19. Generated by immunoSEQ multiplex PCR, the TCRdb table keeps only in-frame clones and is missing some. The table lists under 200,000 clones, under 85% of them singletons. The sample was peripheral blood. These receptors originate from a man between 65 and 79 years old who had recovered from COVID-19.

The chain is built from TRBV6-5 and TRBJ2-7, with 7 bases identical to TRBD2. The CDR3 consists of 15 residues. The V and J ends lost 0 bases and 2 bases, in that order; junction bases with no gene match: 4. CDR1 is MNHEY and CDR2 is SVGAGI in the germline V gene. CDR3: CASSYSGGGPYEQYF. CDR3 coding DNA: TGTGCCAGCAGTTACTCGGGGGGGGGACCCTACGAGCAGTACTTC.

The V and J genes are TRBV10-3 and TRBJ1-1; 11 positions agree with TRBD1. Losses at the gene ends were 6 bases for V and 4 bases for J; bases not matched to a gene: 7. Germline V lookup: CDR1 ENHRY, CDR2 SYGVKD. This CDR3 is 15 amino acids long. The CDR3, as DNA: TGTGCCATCAGCGGTCCCGGGACAGGGGGCACTGAAGCTTTCTTT. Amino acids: CAISGPGTGGTEAFF.

The DNA for the CDR3 is TGTGCCAGCAGCTCTAGTAGTGGCAAGATCACCGAAAAACTGTTTTTT. Translating gives CASSSSSGKITEKLFF. This chain links TRBV7-9 with TRBJ1-4; D gene ambiguous. The CDR3 is 16 amino acids. Deletions cut 4 bases from V and 8 bases from J, with 20 bases between. CDR1 is SEHNR and CDR2 is FQNEAQ in the germline V gene (reference sequence).

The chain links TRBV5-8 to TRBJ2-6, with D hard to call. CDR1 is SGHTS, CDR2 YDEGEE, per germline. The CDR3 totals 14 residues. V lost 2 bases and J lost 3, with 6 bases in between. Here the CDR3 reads CASSFRFGANVLTF. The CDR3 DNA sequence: TGTGCCAGCAGCTTCCGGTTTGGGGCCAACGTCCTGACTTTC.

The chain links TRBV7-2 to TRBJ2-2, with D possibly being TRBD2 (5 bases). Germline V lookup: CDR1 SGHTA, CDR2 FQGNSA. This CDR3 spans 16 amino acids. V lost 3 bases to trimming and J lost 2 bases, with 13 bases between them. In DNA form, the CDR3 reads TGTGCCAGCAGCTTGAGGGTCCCCCTAAACACCGGGGAGCTGTTTTTT. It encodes CASSLRVPLNTGELFF.